The entry below gives a single TCR beta chain sequence along with its context. The data belong to a study of blood T cell repertoires in COVID-19. The V gene's germline CDR1 is LNHDA and CDR2 SQIVND (reference sequence). This CDR3 comprises 17 residues. J was trimmed by 3 bases and V by 4 bases; bases with no gene match: 7. Those enrolled, adults aged about 18 to 89 years, came from under 25 US areas. The method was immunoSEQ multiplex PCR; TCRdb's version includes in-frame clones alone and lacks a portion of them. Of about 380,000 clones listed, more than 70% are singletons. The chain has TRBV19 and TRBJ2-7; 15 bases are a match to TRBD2. The material sequenced was PBMCs or T cells enriched from blood (not recorded which). This clonotype was sampled from a woman between 18 and 30 years old who had recovered from COVID-19. Here the CDR3 DNA reads TGTGCCAGTAGTAGCGGACTAGCGGGGGGGCCAGGCTACGAGCAGTACTTC. Amino acids: CASSSGLAGGPGYEQYF.